These T cell receptor beta chains were read from a single sample in a study of CD8+ T cells in alopecia areata. TCRdb keeps only in-frame clones here, not all; method: immunoSEQ multiplex PCR. The sample lists 70,000 or so clones; about three fifths were seen once. The sample consisted of CD8+ T cells sorted from blood, taken at week 0. These receptors came from a human donor with alopecia areata. CDR3s include the opening cysteine and the closing phenylalanine or tryptophan. Each record gives: J gene, clone size, V gene, D gene, CDR3 protein, CDR3 DNA. D genes are given only for firm matches. Size tells how often a clone was seen (once, few, many) or the class of an expanded clone, and some rows leave it out.

j_gene: TRBJ2-7; abundance: once; v_gene: TRBV9; d_gene: -; CDR3aa: CASSPSGGPRAEQYF; CDR3nt: TGTGCCAGCAGCCCATCCGGAGGGCCAAGGGCCGAGCAGTACTTC
j_gene: TRBJ2-3; abundance: -; v_gene: TRBV6-5; d_gene: -; CDR3aa: CASSYSMADTDTQYF; CDR3nt: TGTGCCAGCAGTTACTCGATGGCAGATACAGATACGCAGTATTTT
j_gene: TRBJ2-1; abundance: -; v_gene: TRBV4-1; d_gene: TRBD2; CDR3aa: CASSHGTSWDEQFF; CDR3nt: TGCGCCAGCAGCCACGGGACTAGCTGGGATGAGCAGTTCTTC
j_gene: TRBJ1-2; abundance: -; v_gene: TRBV7-9; d_gene: -; CDR3aa: CASSFGEPRTNYGYTF; CDR3nt: TGTGCCAGCAGCTTTGGAGAACCCAGAACTAACTATGGCTACACCTTC
j_gene: TRBJ2-5; abundance: few; v_gene: TRBV9; d_gene: -; CDR3aa: CASSVTGSGETQYF; CDR3nt: TGTGCCAGCAGCGTAACCGGGAGCGGGGAGACCCAGTACTTC
j_gene: TRBJ2-2; abundance: -; v_gene: TRBV19; d_gene: TRBD2; CDR3aa: CASSTLPGTSGSHTGELFF; CDR3nt: TGTGCCAGTAGTACACTCCCCGGGACTAGCGGGAGCCACACCGGGGAGCTGTTTTTT
j_gene: TRBJ1-1; abundance: -; v_gene: TRBV6-5; d_gene: -; CDR3aa: CASSYKAGTPYTEAFF; CDR3nt: TGTGCCAGCAGTTATAAGGCCGGTACGCCCTACACTGAAGCTTTCTTT
j_gene: TRBJ2-3; abundance: -; v_gene: TRBV2; d_gene: TRBD2; CDR3aa: CASKSGRSGTDTQYF; CDR3nt: TGTGCCAGCAAAAGCGGGAGGTCGGGCACAGATACGCAGTATTTT
j_gene: TRBJ2-3; abundance: -; v_gene: TRBV27; d_gene: -; CDR3aa: CASSLTGPGADTQYF; CDR3nt: TGTGCCAGCAGTTTGACAGGACCTGGCGCAGATACGCAGTATTTT
j_gene: TRBJ2-4; abundance: -; v_gene: TRBV29-1; d_gene: -; CDR3aa: CSVEGEVRNIQYF; CDR3nt: TGCAGCGTTGAAGGGGAGGTCAGAAACATTCAGTACTTC
j_gene: TRBJ2-1; abundance: -; v_gene: TRBV29-1; d_gene: -; CDR3aa: CSVDGRASTYNEQFF; CDR3nt: TGCAGCGTGGATGGCAGAGCATCGACCTACAATGAGCAGTTCTTC
j_gene: TRBJ1-1; abundance: -; v_gene: TRBV25-1; d_gene: -; CDR3aa: CASSERGYGVTEAFF; CDR3nt: TGTGCCAGCAGTGAGAGGGGGTATGGAGTCACTGAAGCTTTCTTT
j_gene: TRBJ2-3; abundance: -; v_gene: TRBV7-6; d_gene: -; CDR3aa: CASSAAVGGTDTQYF; CDR3nt: TGTGCCAGCAGCGCCGCTGTCGGGGGTACAGATACGCAGTATTTT
j_gene: TRBJ1-5; abundance: -; v_gene: TRBV5-6; d_gene: -; CDR3aa: CASSLAQSNQPQHF; CDR3nt: TGTGCCAGCAGCTTGGCACAGTCTAATCAGCCCCAGCATTTT
j_gene: TRBJ2-7; abundance: few; v_gene: TRBV27; d_gene: TRBD1; CDR3aa: CASSLTGSYEQYF; CDR3nt: TGTGCCAGCAGTTTGACAGGGTCCTACGAGCAGTACTTC
j_gene: TRBJ2-7; abundance: -; v_gene: TRBV7-2; d_gene: -; CDR3aa: CASSGGGFEQYF; CDR3nt: TGTGCCAGCAGTGGAGGGGGCTTTGAGCAGTACTTC
j_gene: TRBJ1-2; abundance: -; v_gene: TRBV7-6; d_gene: -; CDR3aa: CASSDGNYGYTF; CDR3nt: TGTGCCAGCAGCGACGGGAACTATGGCTACACCTTC
j_gene: TRBJ2-5; abundance: -; v_gene: TRBV30; d_gene: TRBD2; CDR3aa: CAWREGTSGYQETQYF; CDR3nt: TGTGCCTGGAGAGAAGGGACTAGCGGTTACCAAGAGACCCAGTACTTC
j_gene: TRBJ2-4; abundance: -; v_gene: TRBV5-1; d_gene: -; CDR3aa: CASQGDLAKNIQYF; CDR3nt: TGCGCCAGCCAAGGGGACCTAGCCAAAAACATTCAGTACTTC
j_gene: TRBJ2-5; abundance: -; v_gene: TRBV4-3; d_gene: TRBD2; CDR3aa: CASSQDRGTRGETQYF; CDR3nt: TGCGCCAGCAGCCAAGATAGGGGGACTAGAGGGGAGACCCAGTACTTC
j_gene: TRBJ2-7; abundance: -; v_gene: TRBV29-1; d_gene: TRBD2; CDR3aa: CSVEVAGGNSYAYEQYF; CDR3nt: TGCAGCGTTGAAGTAGCGGGGGGGAACTCCTACGCATACGAGCAGTACTTC
j_gene: TRBJ1-4; abundance: -; v_gene: TRBV9; d_gene: -; CDR3aa: CASSVAGGATNEKLFF; CDR3nt: TGTGCCAGCAGCGTAGCAGGCGGTGCAACTAATGAAAAACTGTTTTTT
j_gene: TRBJ1-4; abundance: once; v_gene: TRBV4-1; d_gene: -; CDR3aa: CASSQAGSNEKLFF; CDR3nt: TGCGCCAGCAGCCAAGCTGGAAGTAATGAAAAACTGTTTTTT
j_gene: TRBJ2-7; abundance: -; v_gene: TRBV29-1; d_gene: -; CDR3aa: CSGIASRLVEQYF; CDR3nt: TGCAGCGGGATAGCGTCCAGACTTGTCGAGCAGTACTTC
j_gene: TRBJ1-6; abundance: -; v_gene: TRBV7-9; d_gene: -; CDR3aa: CASSSTGGNSPLHF; CDR3nt: TGTGCCAGCAGCTCAACCGGTGGCAATTCACCCCTCCACTTT
j_gene: TRBJ2-1; abundance: -; v_gene: TRBV14; d_gene: -; CDR3aa: CASSQDSVPRDEQFF; CDR3nt: TGTGCCAGCAGCCAAGATTCCGTACCCCGCGATGAGCAGTTCTTC
j_gene: TRBJ1-3; abundance: -; v_gene: TRBV29-1; d_gene: -; CDR3aa: CSVTDLVLGNTIYF; CDR3nt: TGCAGCGTGACTGACCTGGTCCTAGGAAACACCATATATTTT
j_gene: TRBJ2-7; abundance: -; v_gene: TRBV30; d_gene: -; CDR3aa: CAWRGPTYEQYF; CDR3nt: TGTGCCTGGAGAGGACCCACCTACGAGCAGTACTTC
j_gene: TRBJ1-2; abundance: -; v_gene: TRBV7-2; d_gene: TRBD1; CDR3aa: CASSQLPGTGFYGYTF; CDR3nt: TGTGCCAGCAGCCAGTTACCGGGGACAGGGTTCTATGGCTACACCTTC
j_gene: TRBJ1-2; abundance: -; v_gene: TRBV14; d_gene: TRBD1; CDR3aa: CASSPGQGAHGYTF; CDR3nt: TGTGCCAGCAGCCCTGGACAGGGGGCCCATGGCTACACCTTC
j_gene: TRBJ2-1; abundance: few; v_gene: TRBV30; d_gene: -; CDR3aa: CAWGVYLGDEQFF; CDR3nt: TGTGCCTGGGGCGTTTACTTGGGGGACGAGCAGTTCTTC
j_gene: TRBJ2-3; abundance: -; v_gene: TRBV7-6; d_gene: -; CDR3aa: CASSLMADTQYF; CDR3nt: TGTGCCAGCAGCTTAATGGCAGATACGCAGTATTTT
j_gene: TRBJ2-7; abundance: -; v_gene: TRBV23-1; d_gene: -; CDR3aa: CASSQPAWMPGEQYF; CDR3nt: TGCGCCAGCAGTCAACCCGCCTGGATGCCGGGCGAGCAGTACTTC
j_gene: TRBJ1-5; abundance: -; v_gene: TRBV4-3; d_gene: TRBD1; CDR3aa: CASSPGTGVNQPQHF; CDR3nt: TGCGCCAGCAGCCCAGGCACAGGGGTCAATCAGCCCCAGCATTTT
j_gene: TRBJ1-2; abundance: few; v_gene: TRBV29-1; d_gene: -; CDR3aa: CSVERGNGYTF; CDR3nt: TGCAGCGTTGAAAGGGGTAATGGCTACACCTTC
j_gene: TRBJ2-3; abundance: few; v_gene: TRBV14; d_gene: -; CDR3aa: CASSQVQGGPTDTQYF; CDR3nt: TGTGCCAGCAGCCAAGTACAGGGCGGACCAACAGATACGCAGTATTTT
j_gene: TRBJ2-7; abundance: -; v_gene: TRBV7-8; d_gene: -; CDR3aa: CASSPAGGIYEQYF; CDR3nt: TGTGCCAGCAGCCCAGCCGGGGGCATCTACGAGCAGTACTTC
j_gene: TRBJ2-7; abundance: few; v_gene: TRBV7-9; d_gene: TRBD1; CDR3aa: CASSPGQSLYEQYF; CDR3nt: TGTGCCAGCAGCCCGGGACAGAGCCTCTACGAGCAGTACTTC
j_gene: TRBJ2-7; abundance: -; v_gene: TRBV12-5; d_gene: -; CDR3aa: CASGDDYEQYF; CDR3nt: TGTGCTAGTGGCGATGACTACGAGCAGTACTTC
j_gene: TRBJ2-3; abundance: -; v_gene: TRBV25-1; d_gene: -; CDR3aa: CASSESTGSYSTDTQYF; CDR3nt: TGTGCCAGCAGTGAATCCACAGGGTCCTACAGCACAGATACGCAGTATTTT
j_gene: TRBJ2-7; abundance: -; v_gene: TRBV5-1; d_gene: -; CDR3aa: CASSPGTLVPYEQYF; CDR3nt: TGCGCCAGCAGCCCCGGGACACTCGTACCCTACGAGCAGTACTTC